The clone carrying this T cell receptor beta chain was recorded many times. Antigen unknown. HTBI primers from iRepertoire and Arm-PCR of CDR3 regions yielded the TCR beta libraries. TCRdb ran MiXCR on the multiplex PCR reads and lists one entry per CDR3 protein. The repertoire consists of fewer than 550,000 distinct CDR3 sequences, with around 15% occurring once and the leading ten covering around 25%. Germline trimming cut 3 bases from V and 9 bases from J; bases unmatched to any gene: 2. The CDR3 totals 11 residues. CDR1 and CDR2 (germline): DFQATT, SNEGSKA (reference sequence). The data were obtained in a study of regulatory T cells in long-lasting Graves disease. Study-wide points: Persistent disease favored TRBV28, TRBJ1-2 and TRBJ2-5.

Documented time point: newly diagnosed GD, antithyroid drugs for less than 3 months. Researchers made the TCR library from RNA that was extracted from PBMCs. These data also featured in a second study, about T cells in Graves' hyperthyroidism and ophthalmopathy. That work adds: TCR CDR3 regions were first amplified by RT-PCR with HTBI primers.

The receptor comes from a woman aged 35-60 years with Graves disease. The starting material was peripheral blood mononuclear cells (PBMCs), obtained at new diagnosis, from a patient treated with antithyroid drugs. The rearrangement uses TRBV20-1 and TRBJ2-1; 7 bases agree with TRBD2. The DNA of the CDR3 is TGCAGTGCTAGGGGGGGGAGTGAGCAGTTCTTC. Encoded protein: CSARGGSEQFF.